This T cell receptor beta chain appears in the sequencing data of a study of response to subunit inactivated influenza vaccine. TCRdb passed the RT-PCR reads through MiXCR, listing each CDR3 protein once. The sample yields about 500,000 distinct CDR3 sequences, 13% seen once. The CDR3 extends over 14 amino acids. Trimming cost V 3 bases and J 6 bases; bases outside gene matches: 4. CDR1 and CDR2 from the germline V gene are SGHAT and FQNNGV. At least ten counts were recorded for this clonotype. Its antigen is not identified. General study points: Authors suggested few new T cells are recruited by each seasonal influenza vaccination.

The rearrangement joins TRBV11-2 to TRBJ2-7; TRBD1 aligns across 11 bases. This receptor was taken from a man between 45 and 60 years old who received an inactivated influenza vaccine. Here the sequenced sample was PBMCs from blood, taken roughly 48 days after vaccination. DNA for the CDR3: TGTGCCAGCAGCTTCGGGACAGGGGGTTTCGAGCAGTACTTC. Its protein is CASSFGTGGFEQYF. Based on the CDR3 plus reference TRBV11-2 and TRBJ2-7, the full variable domain is EAGVAQSPRYKIIEKRQSVAFWCNPISGHATLYWYQQILGQGPKLLIQFQNNGVVDDSQLPKDRFSAERLKGVDSTLKIQPAKLEDSAVYLCASSFGTGGFEQYFGPGTRLTVT.